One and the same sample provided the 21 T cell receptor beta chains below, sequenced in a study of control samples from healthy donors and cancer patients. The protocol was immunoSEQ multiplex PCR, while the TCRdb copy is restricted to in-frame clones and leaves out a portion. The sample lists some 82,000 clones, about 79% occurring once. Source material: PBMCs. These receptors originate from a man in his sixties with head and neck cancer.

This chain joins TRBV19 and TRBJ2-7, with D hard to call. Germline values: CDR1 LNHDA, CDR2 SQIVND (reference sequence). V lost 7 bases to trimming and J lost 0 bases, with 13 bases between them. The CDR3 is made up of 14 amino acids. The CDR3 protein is CASNDPSASYEQYF. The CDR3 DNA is TGTGCCAGTAATGATCCAAGCGCCTCCTACGAGCAGTACTTC.

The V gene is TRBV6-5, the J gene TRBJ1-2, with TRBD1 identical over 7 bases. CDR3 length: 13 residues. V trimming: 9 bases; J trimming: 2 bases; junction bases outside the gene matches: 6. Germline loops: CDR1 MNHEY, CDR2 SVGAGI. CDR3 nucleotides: TGTGCCAGTAACAGGGGACGGAACTATGGCTACACCTTC. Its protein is CASNRGRNYGYTF.

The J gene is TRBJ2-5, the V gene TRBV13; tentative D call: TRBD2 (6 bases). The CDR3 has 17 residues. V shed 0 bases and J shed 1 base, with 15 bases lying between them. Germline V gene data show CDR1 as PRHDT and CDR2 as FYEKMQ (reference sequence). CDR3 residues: CASSLGLIWGGQETQYF. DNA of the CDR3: TGTGCCAGCAGCTTAGGCCTAATTTGGGGAGGCCAAGAGACCCAGTACTTC.

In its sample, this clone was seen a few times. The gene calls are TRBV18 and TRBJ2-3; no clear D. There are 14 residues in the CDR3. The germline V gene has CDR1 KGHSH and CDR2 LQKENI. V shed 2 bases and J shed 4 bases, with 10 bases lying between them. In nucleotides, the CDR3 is TGTGCCAGCTCACCAAAGAGGTTCGCAGATACGCAGTATTTT. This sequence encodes CASSPKRFADTQYF. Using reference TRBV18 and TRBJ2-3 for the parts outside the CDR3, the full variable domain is NAGVMQNPRHLVRRRGQEARLRCSPMKGHSHVYWYRQLPEEGLKFMVYLQKENIIDESGMPKERFSAEFPKEGPSILRIQQVVRGDSAAYFCASSPKRFADTQYFGPGTRLTVL.

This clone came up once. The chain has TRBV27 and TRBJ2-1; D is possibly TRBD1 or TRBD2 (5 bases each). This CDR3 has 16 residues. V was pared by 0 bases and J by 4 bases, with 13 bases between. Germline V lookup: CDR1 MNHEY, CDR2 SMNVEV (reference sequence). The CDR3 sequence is CASSLSLRWGYNEQFF. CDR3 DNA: TGTGCCAGCAGTTTATCCCTACGATGGGGGTACAATGAGCAGTTCTTC.

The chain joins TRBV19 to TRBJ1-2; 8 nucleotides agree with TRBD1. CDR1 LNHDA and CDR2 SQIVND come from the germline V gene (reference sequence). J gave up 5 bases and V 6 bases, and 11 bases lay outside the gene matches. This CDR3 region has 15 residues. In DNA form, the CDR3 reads TGTGCCAGTAGCCCCGGGGCAGGGGGCCGGTATGGCTACACCTTC. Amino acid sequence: CASSPGAGGRYGYTF.

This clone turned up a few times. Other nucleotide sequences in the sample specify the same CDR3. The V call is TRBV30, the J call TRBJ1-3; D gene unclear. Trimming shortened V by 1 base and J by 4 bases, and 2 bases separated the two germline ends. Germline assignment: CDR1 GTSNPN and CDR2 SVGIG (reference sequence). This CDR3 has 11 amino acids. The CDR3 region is CAWSGGNTIYF. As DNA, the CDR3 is TGTGCCTGGAGTGGAGGAAACACCATATATTTT.

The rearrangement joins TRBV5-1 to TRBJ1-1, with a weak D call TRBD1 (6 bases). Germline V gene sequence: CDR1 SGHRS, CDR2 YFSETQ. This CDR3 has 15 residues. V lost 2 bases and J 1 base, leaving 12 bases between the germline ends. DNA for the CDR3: TGCGCCAGCAGCTTTTCCGGGACAACGAACACTGAAGCTTTCTTT. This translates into CASSFSGTTNTEAFF. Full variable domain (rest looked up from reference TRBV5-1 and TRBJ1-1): KAGVTQTPRYLIKTRGQQVTLSCSPISGHRSVSWYQQTPGQGLQFLFEYFSETQRNKGNFPGRFSGRQFSNSRSEMNVSTLELGDSALYLCASSFSGTTNTEAFFGQGTRLTVV.

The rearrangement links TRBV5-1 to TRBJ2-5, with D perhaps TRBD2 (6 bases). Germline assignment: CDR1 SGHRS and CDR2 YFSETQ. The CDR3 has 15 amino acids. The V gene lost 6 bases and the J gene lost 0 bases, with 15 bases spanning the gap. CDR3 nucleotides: TGCGCCAGCATCAACCTGGGCGGGGACCAAGAGACCCAGTACTTC. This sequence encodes CASINLGGDQETQYF.

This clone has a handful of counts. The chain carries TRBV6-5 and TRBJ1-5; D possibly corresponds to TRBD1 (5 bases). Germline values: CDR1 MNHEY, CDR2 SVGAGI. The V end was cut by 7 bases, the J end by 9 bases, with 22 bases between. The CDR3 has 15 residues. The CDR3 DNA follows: TGTGCCAGCAATTTTGCTAGTGGGGCTAGACCGCCCCAGCATTTT. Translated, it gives CASNFASGARPPQHF.

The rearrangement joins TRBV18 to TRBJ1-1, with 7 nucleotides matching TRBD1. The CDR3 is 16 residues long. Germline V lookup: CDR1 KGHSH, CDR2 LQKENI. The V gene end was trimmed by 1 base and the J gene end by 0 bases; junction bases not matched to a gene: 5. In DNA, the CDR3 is TGTGCCAGCTCACCACGGGACAGAGGGATGAACACTGAAGCTTTCTTT. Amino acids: CASSPRDRGMNTEAFF.

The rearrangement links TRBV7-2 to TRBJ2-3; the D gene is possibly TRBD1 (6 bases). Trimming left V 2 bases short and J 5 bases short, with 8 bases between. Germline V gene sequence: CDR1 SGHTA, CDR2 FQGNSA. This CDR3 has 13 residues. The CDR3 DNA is TGTGCCAGCAGCTTAAGACAGGTAGATACGCAGTATTTT. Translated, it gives CASSLRQVDTQYF.

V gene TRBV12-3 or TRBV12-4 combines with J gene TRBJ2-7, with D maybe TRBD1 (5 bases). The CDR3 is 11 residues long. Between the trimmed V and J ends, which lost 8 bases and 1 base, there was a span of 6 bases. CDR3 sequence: CASQGSYEQYF. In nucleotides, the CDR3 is TGTGCCAGCCAGGGTTCCTACGAGCAGTACTTC.

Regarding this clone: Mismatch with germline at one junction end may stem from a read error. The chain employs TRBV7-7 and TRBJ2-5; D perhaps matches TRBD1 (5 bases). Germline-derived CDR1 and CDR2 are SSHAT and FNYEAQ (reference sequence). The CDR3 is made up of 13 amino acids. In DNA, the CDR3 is TGTGCTAGCAGCTTAGACAGCCGAGAGACCCAGTACTTC. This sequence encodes CASSLDSRETQYF.

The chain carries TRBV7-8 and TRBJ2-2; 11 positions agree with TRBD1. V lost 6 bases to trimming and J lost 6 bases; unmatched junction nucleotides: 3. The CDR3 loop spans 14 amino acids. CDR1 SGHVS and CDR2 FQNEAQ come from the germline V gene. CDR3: CASSGQGAAGELFF. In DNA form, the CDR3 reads TGTGCCAGCAGTGGACAGGGGGCCGCCGGGGAGCTGTTTTTT.

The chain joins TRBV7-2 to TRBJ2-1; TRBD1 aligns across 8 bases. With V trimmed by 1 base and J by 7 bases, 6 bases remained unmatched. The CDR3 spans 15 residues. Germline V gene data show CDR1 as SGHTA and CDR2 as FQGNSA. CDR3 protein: CASSLGQGAWNEQFF. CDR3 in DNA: TGTGCCAGCAGCTTAGGCCAGGGGGCGTGGAATGAGCAGTTCTTC. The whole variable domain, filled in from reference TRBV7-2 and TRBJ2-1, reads GAGVSQSPSNKVTEKGKDVELRCDPISGHTALYWYRQSLGQGLEFLIYFQGNSAPDKSGLPSDRFSAERTGGSVSTLTIQRTQQEDSAVYLCASSLGQGAWNEQFFGPGTRLTVL.

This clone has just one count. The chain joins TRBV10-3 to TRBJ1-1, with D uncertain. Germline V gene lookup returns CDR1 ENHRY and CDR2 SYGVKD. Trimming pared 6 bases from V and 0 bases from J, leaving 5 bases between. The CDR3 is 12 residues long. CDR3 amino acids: CAIRNMNTEAFF. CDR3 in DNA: TGTGCCATCAGGAACATGAACACTGAAGCTTTCTTT.

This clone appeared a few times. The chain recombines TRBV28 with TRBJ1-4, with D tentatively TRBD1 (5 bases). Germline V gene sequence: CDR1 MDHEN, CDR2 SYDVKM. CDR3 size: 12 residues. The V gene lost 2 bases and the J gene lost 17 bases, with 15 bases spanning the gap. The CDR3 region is CASSLGGRGHFF. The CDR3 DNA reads TGTGCCAGCAGTTTAGGGGGGAGGGGCCATTTTTTT.

This chain's CDR3 is CASSPVQSSYNEQFF. The CDR3 DNA reads TGTGCCAGCAGTCCAGTGCAAAGCTCCTACAATGAGCAGTTCTTC. The rearrangement joins TRBV6-4 to TRBJ2-1, with D unresolved. This CDR3 is 15 amino acids long. Germline V CDR1 and CDR2: MRHNA, SNTAGT. V was pared by 5 bases and J by 0 bases, with 11 bases between.

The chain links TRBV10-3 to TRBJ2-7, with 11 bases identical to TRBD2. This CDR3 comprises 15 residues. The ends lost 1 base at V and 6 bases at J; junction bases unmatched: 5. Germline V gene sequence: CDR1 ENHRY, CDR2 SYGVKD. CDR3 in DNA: TGTGCCATCAGTGAGTTTAGCGGGAGGGCCACCGAGCAGTACTTC. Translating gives CAISEFSGRATEQYF.

The CDR3 DNA follows: TGTGCCAGCAGCGCTCTAAGGGGGGGACAGTCCTTCTTC. Amino acid sequence: CASSALRGGQSFF. The V gene is TRBV11-2, the J gene TRBJ2-1; either TRBD1 or TRBD2 may fit D (7 bases each). The V end lost 5 bases, the J end lost 16 bases, and 21 bases lay between the germline ends. The germline CDR1 and CDR2 sequences are SGHAT and FQNNGV. The CDR3 runs 13 residues.